This paragraph covers one T cell receptor (beta chain) sequence. Its antigen is undetermined. This sample is part of a study of cytomegalovirus exposure and HLA in healthy donors. Findings and limits, study-wide: Researchers reported that a few CMV-associated chains were confirmed in vitro as CMV antigen-specific.

13 Jbeta primers and 60 Vbeta primers were used for the PCR. TCRdb keeps only in-frame clones here, not all; method: immunoSEQ multiplex PCR. Among about 98,000 clones listed, 81% were seen once. The CDR3 covers 15 residues. Per the germline V gene, CDR1 is MNHEY and CDR2 is SMNVEV (reference sequence). Trimming took 3 bases from V and 3 from J, leaving 12 bases between them. Sequencing input: PBMCs. This sequence joins TRBV27 and TRBJ2-1; unclear D gene. The source of this sequence is a man aged 35 to 55 in good health and CMV-seronegative. CDR3 in amino acids: CASSFGFLGYNEQFF. In nucleotides, the CDR3 is TGTGCCAGCAGTTTCGGGTTCCTGGGCTACAATGAGCAGTTCTTC.